These 15 T cell receptor beta chains were sequenced from one sample in a study of beta chain features in type 1 diabetes. Study observations and caveats: Shorter TCRB CDR3s, moderately but significantly so, were found in Type 1 diabetes patients in all four CD4+ subsets.

Their recognized antigens are unknown. TCRB transcripts that were expressed got sequenced, as all of the isolated RNA had been reverse transcribed. The repertoire was sequenced with immunoSEQ multiplex PCR; TCRdb's copy has only in-frame clones and lacks some. The repertoire holds more than 100,000 clones, with around 10% as singletons. The sample consisted of central memory CD4+ T cells from blood. These receptors originate from a man aged 25 to 40 with type 1 diabetes.

This clone was counted between two and nine times. The J gene is TRBJ1-3, the V gene TRBV7-9; D is undetermined. V was cut by 6 bases and J by 1 base, with 10 bases left in between. The CDR3 loop spans 14 amino acids. Per germline, CDR1 SEHNR and CDR2 FQNEAQ (reference sequence). The CDR3 loop reads CASSYAVSGNTIYF. CDR3 nucleotide sequence: TGTGCCAGCAGTTACGCGGTATCTGGAAACACCATATATTTT.

V and J are TRBV7-2 and TRBJ1-5; D gene ambiguous. V lost 8 bases and J 5 bases, leaving 13 bases between the germline ends. Germline-derived CDR1 and CDR2 are SGHTA and FQGNSA. The CDR3 length is 13 residues. The CDR3 coding sequence is TGTGCCAGCTCGAGGGCAGTCGATCAGCCCCAGCATTTT. It is translated as CASSRAVDQPQHF.

This clone showed up just once. This rearrangement joins TRBV9 to TRBJ2-2, with D possibly matching TRBD2 (5 bases). Deletions cut 6 bases from V and 3 bases from J, with 18 bases between. The length of the CDR3 is 16 residues. Germline assignment: CDR1 SGDLS and CDR2 YYNGEE. In nucleotides, the CDR3 is TGTGCCAGCACGAGAGGGCTCGCAGATGACACCGGGGAGCTGTTTTTT. It is translated as CASTRGLADDTGELFF.

The chain links TRBV11-2 to TRBJ2-5; no reliable D call. The germline CDR1 and CDR2 sequences are SGHAT and FQNNGV. The CDR3 length is 14 residues. Trimming stripped 5 bases from V and 5 bases from J, with 15 bases between. The CDR3 reads CASSPGEFGETQYF. DNA of the CDR3: TGTGCCAGCAGCCCCGGTGAATTCGGGGAGACCCAGTACTTC.

This clone was observed a handful of times. V usage is TRBV5-1 and J usage is TRBJ1-2, with 7 positions matching TRBD1. Looked up from germline, CDR1 is SGHRS and CDR2 is YFSETQ. This CDR3 has 14 amino acids. The V and J ends lost 3 bases and 4 bases, in that order; junction bases with no gene match: 6. The CDR3, as DNA: TGCGCCAGCAGCTACGGGGACAGAAGCTATGGCTACACCTTC. Its protein product is CASSYGDRSYGYTF.

This clone has only a few counts. The chain is built from TRBV30 and TRBJ2-1, with TRBD2 identical over 13 bases. The germline gives CDR1 GTSNPN, CDR2 SVGIG (reference sequence). After removal of 5 bases from V and 8 bases from J, the junction contained 6 bases not matched to a gene. CDR3 size: 14 residues. The CDR3 sequence is CAWVTSGGADEQFF. DNA of the CDR3: TGTGCCTGGGTAACTAGCGGGGGGGCCGATGAGCAGTTCTTC.

The chain uses TRBV10-2 and TRBJ2-5; D might be TRBD2 (6 bases). The ends were cut back, 0 bases at V and 9 bases at J, with 17 bases in the middle. Per germline, CDR1 WSHSY and CDR2 SAAADI. The CDR3 covers 15 residues. CDR3 loop: CASSESALWGVAQYF. CDR3 nucleotides: TGCGCCAGCAGTGAGTCAGCACTTTGGGGGGTGGCCCAGTACTTC.

In this sample, this clone turned up a few times. The chain employs TRBV15 and TRBJ1-5; 7 bases are shared with TRBD1. Germline V lookup: CDR1 LNHNV, CDR2 YYDKDF (reference sequence). V dropped 3 bases and J dropped 0; count of bases not matched to a gene: 5. The CDR3 consists of 16 residues. Here the CDR3 reads CATSSLYRGSNQPQHF. The CDR3 DNA reads as TGTGCCACCAGCAGCCTCTACAGGGGTAGCAATCAGCCCCAGCATTTT.

V usage is TRBV11-2 and J usage is TRBJ2-2, with D unclear. Trimming cost V 4 bases and J 2 bases, with 8 bases left between them. This CDR3 has 14 residues. Germline lookup yields CDR1 SGHAT and CDR2 FQNNGV. The chain's CDR3 is CASSSRLNTGELFF. In DNA form, the CDR3 reads TGTGCCAGCAGCTCCCGACTTAACACCGGGGAGCTGTTTTTT.

This clone was seen a handful of times. The rearrangement joins TRBV11-1 to TRBJ2-1; the match to TRBD1 covers 7 bases. CDR1 and CDR2 from the germline V gene are SGHAT and FQDESV (reference sequence). This CDR3 region has 13 residues. Trimming cost V 5 bases and J 7 bases; bases outside gene matches: 5. Written as DNA, the CDR3 is TGTGCCAGCAGCGTAGACAGGGTTAATGAGCAGTTCTTC. The encoded protein is CASSVDRVNEQFF.

This clone showed up just a few times. V gene TRBV4-2 combines with J gene TRBJ1-5, with 7 bases that match TRBD1. Looked up from germline, CDR1 is LGHNA and CDR2 is YNFKEQ. V gave up 0 bases and J gave up 3 bases; unmatched junction bases: 5. The CDR3 is made up of 16 amino acids. The CDR3 loop reads CASSQDFGQVNQPQHF. The CDR3 coding sequence is TGTGCCAGCAGCCAAGATTTCGGACAGGTCAATCAGCCCCAGCATTTT.

This sequence joins TRBV30 and TRBJ1-5; D not certain. V was clipped by 5 bases and J by 1 base, with 18 bases between them. CDR1 and CDR2 from the germline V gene are GTSNPN and SVGIG (reference sequence). This CDR3 contains 16 residues. CDR3 DNA sequence: TGTGCCTGGGCTCTGGGCCCCTACGGCAGCAATCAGCCCCAGCATTTT. Translating it yields CAWALGPYGSNQPQHF.

The chain combines TRBV5-1 with TRBJ2-7; the match to TRBD2 covers 9 bases. The CDR3 totals 15 residues. Germline CDR1 SGHRS, CDR2 YFSETQ. Germline trimming cut 5 bases from V and 1 base from J; bases unmatched to any gene: 7. The CDR3 sequence is CASRRPSGESYEQYF. In DNA, the CDR3 is TGCGCCAGCAGGCGTCCTAGCGGGGAGTCCTACGAGCAGTACTTC.

This clone showed up just a few times. This chain links TRBV7-2 with TRBJ1-1; no firm D call. This CDR3 has 13 residues. Germline V gives CDR1 SGHTA, CDR2 FQGNSA. Deletions cut 5 bases from V and 1 base from J, with 8 bases between. In DNA, the CDR3 is TGTGCCAGCAGCCCGCACGGGAACACTGAAGCTTTCTTT. Protein product: CASSPHGNTEAFF.

This clone was counted only a few times. This chain connects TRBV11-2 to TRBJ2-1; TRBD2 matches 10 bases. Looked up from germline, CDR1 is SGHAT and CDR2 is FQNNGV. The CDR3 totals 16 residues. Trimming at V came to 3 bases and at J to 8 bases, leaving 10 bases not matched to a gene. The chain's CDR3 is CASSLSLAGSRDEQFF. The CDR3 region has the DNA TGTGCCAGCAGCTTGTCACTAGCGGGGAGCAGGGATGAGCAGTTCTTC.